One T cell receptor beta chain is described in this entry. V was trimmed by 2 bases and J by 4 bases, leaving 11 bases between them. Germline V gene lookup returns CDR1 GTSNPN and CDR2 SVGIG (reference sequence). The CDR3 consists of 13 residues. The data originate from a study of PD-L1 blockade in urothelial cancer. Study in general: Intravenous atezolizumab, 1,200 mg every 3 weeks, was begun by patients at some point between 2012 and 2014. Between 0 and 3 chemotherapy regimens preceded treatment for each patient.

Specified time point: pretreatment peripheral blood. Metastatic or locally advanced urothelial carcinoma was present in the patients. Every patient provided from 1 to 8 samples, collected pretreatment and on-treatment. The repertoire was sequenced with immunoSEQ multiplex PCR; TCRdb's copy has only in-frame clones and lacks some. The data contain 40,000 to 60,000 clones, 79% of them singletons. The rearrangement uses TRBV30 and TRBJ1-1; TRBD1 might be the D (5 bases). This receptor was identified in a man in his 70s with urothelial cancer. This specimen consisted of PBMCs, obtained around atezolizumab (anti-PD-L1) treatment. CDR3 sequence reads: CAWSPMTVTEAFF. CDR3 DNA sequence: TGTGCCTGGAGTCCCATGACAGTCACTGAAGCTTTCTTT.